This TCR beta chain comes out of a study of cytomegalovirus exposure and HLA in healthy donors. Study observations and caveats: What was likely a sequencing artifact was a cluster of highly shared sequence variants. V- and J-gene trimming of TCR beta was linked (in a later analysis) to a missense DCLRE1C variant.

The PCR was carried out with 60 Vbeta primers and 13 Jbeta primers. Produced via immunoSEQ multiplex PCR; TCRdb's table is partial and in-frame only. The sample has 120,000 to 150,000 clones; 82% are singletons. Note on this clone: Its antigen is not identified.

The germline V gene has CDR1 SNHLY and CDR2 FYNNEI. CDR3 length: 16 residues. V dropped 0 bases and J dropped 4; count of bases not matched to a gene: 4. The chain is built from TRBV2 and TRBJ2-1, with 9 bases aligning to TRBD1. Sequencing input: PBMCs. The sequence derives from a male donor in good health and CMV-seronegative. The CDR3 nucleotides are TGTGCCAGCAGTGAAGCCGGGACAGGGTTATACAATGAGCAGTTCTTC. It specifies CASSEAGTGLYNEQFF.